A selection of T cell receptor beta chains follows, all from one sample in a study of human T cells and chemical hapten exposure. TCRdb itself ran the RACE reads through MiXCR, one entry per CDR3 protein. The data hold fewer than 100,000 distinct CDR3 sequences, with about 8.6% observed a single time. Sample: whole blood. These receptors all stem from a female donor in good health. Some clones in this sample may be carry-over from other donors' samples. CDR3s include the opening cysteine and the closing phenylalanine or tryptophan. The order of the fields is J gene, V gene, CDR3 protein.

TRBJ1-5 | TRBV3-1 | CASSQGDRGSQSQHF
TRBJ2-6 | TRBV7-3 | CASSFEAPFLSGANVLTF
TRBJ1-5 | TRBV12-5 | CASGPFNQPQHF
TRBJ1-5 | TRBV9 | CASSVGRQGNNQPQHF
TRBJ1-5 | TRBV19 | CASSPWTGTQPQHF
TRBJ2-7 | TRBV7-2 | CASSPASGGSYEQYF
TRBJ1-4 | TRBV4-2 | CASSQDPSGKGNEKLFF
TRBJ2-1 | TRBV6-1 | CASSALGDYYNEQFF
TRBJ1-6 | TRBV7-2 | CASSLAQDSPNSPLHF
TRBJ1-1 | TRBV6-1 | CASSQGAESSVTEAFF
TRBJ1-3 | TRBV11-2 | CASSLDLDSGNTIYF
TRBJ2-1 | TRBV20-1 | CSARVFGHEQFF
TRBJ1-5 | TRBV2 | CASTPDHAWTGTVNQPQNF
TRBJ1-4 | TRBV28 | CASTTPLGKLFF
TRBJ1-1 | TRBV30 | CAWSNRLWTGPTEAFF